The clone carrying this T cell receptor (beta chain) was detected ten times or more. Its antigen remains unknown. The data are from a study of T cells in Graves' hyperthyroidism and ophthalmopathy. CDR3 size: 14 residues. Germline CDR1 reads SGHNT; CDR2 reads YENEEA. Trimming left V 5 bases short and J 6 bases short, with 14 bases between. Using RNA transcripts as the source, TCR beta CDR3 regions were amplified. The HTBI primer set was used in a first-round RT-PCR of the TCR CDR3. Each CDR3 protein gets one entry after TCRdb re-called the multiplex PCR reads with MiXCR. Of around 530,000 distinct CDR3 sequences listed, roughly 17% are singletons. A Clinical Activity Score of at least 3, a NOSPECS grade of at least 4 and a duration under 3 months were recorded in the ophthalmopathy patients. Clinical symptoms, serum thyroxine and TRAb, thyroid ultrasound and orbital computed tomography were used for the diagnoses.

Study observations and caveats: The blood repertoire included most of the expanded thyroid clonotypes above 0.001.

The sequenced sample was blood. The source of this sequence is a woman aged 18-29 years with Graves' ophthalmopathy. The V gene is TRBV11-3, the J gene TRBJ2-1; no clear D. DNA for the CDR3: TGTGCCAGCAGCCCTCGGGCAGGCGTCAATGAGCAGTTCTTC. Protein: CASSPRAGVNEQFF. Based on the CDR3 plus reference TRBV11-3 and TRBJ2-1, the full variable domain is EAGVVQSPRYKIIEKKQPVAFWCNPISGHNTLYWYLQNLGQGPELLIRYENEEAVDDSQLPKDRFSAERLKGVDSTLKIQPAELGDSAVYLCASSPRAGVNEQFFGPGTRLTVL.